These 10 T cell receptor beta chains came from one sample sequenced in a study of blood T cell repertoires in COVID-19. Generated by immunoSEQ multiplex PCR, the TCRdb table keeps only in-frame clones and is missing some. This table has about 80,000 clones, 87% appearing once. Sequencing was done on a sample of peripheral blood. Source of these receptors: a man younger than 40 with acute or convalescent COVID-19.

This chain uses TRBV18 with TRBJ2-7; TRBD2 is a possible D gene (6 bases). Per germline, CDR1 KGHSH and CDR2 LQKENI. The CDR3 sequence is 13 residues long. Trimming left V 6 bases short and J 3 bases short, with 12 bases between. The CDR3, as DNA: TGTGCCAGCTCCCCGGGACTGAGCTACGAGCAGTACTTC. It translates to CASSPGLSYEQYF. The full variable domain, completed using reference TRBV18 and TRBJ2-7, is NAGVMQNPRHLVRRRGQEARLRCSPMKGHSHVYWYRQLPEEGLKFMVYLQKENIIDESGMPKERFSAEFPKEGPSILRIQQVVRGDSAAYFCASSPGLSYEQYFGPGTRLTVT.

The V and J genes are TRBV19 and TRBJ2-3, with 11 bases matching TRBD2. From germline, CDR1 is LNHDA and CDR2 SQIVND (reference sequence). This CDR3 has 18 residues. J was trimmed by 0 bases and V by 4 bases; bases with no gene match: 9. The CDR3 DNA sequence: TGTGCCAGTAGTACCGGACTAGCGGGTACGGCTAGCACAGATACGCAGTATTTT. Translation gives CASSTGLAGTASTDTQYF.

The rearrangement links TRBV11-2 to TRBJ2-5; tentative D call: TRBD2 (5 bases). Germline V gene data show CDR1 as SGHAT and CDR2 as FQNNGV. V lost 6 bases to trimming and J lost 4 bases, with 12 bases between them. This CDR3 has 13 amino acids. For the CDR3, the DNA is TGTGCCAGCAGTACTAGGAGTATAGAGACCCAGTACTTC. Translating it yields CASSTRSIETQYF. Looking up the rest from reference TRBV11-2 and TRBJ2-5 gives the full variable domain: EAGVAQSPRYKIIEKRQSVAFWCNPISGHATLYWYQQILGQGPKLLIQFQNNGVVDDSQLPKDRFSAERLKGVDSTLKIQPAKLEDSAVYLCASSTRSIETQYFGPGTRLLVL.

J is TRBJ1-1 and V is TRBV28; the D gene is possibly TRBD1 (6 bases). The V and J ends lost 9 bases and 1 base respectively, with 12 bases between them. CDR3 length: 13 residues. CDR1 MDHEN and CDR2 SYDVKM come from the germline V gene. CDR3 DNA sequence: TGTGCCAGTTTACAGGGTGGGAACACTGAAGCTTTCTTT. Protein: CASLQGGNTEAFF.

The rearrangement uses TRBV27 and TRBJ1-2, with 9 bases lining up with TRBD1. This CDR3 contains 14 residues. V shed 6 bases and J 8 bases; nucleotides not matched to a gene: 10. From germline, CDR1 is MNHEY and CDR2 SMNVEV (reference sequence). The CDR3 region is CASRGTGTLGGYTF. As DNA, the CDR3 is TGTGCCAGCAGGGGGACAGGGACCTTGGGAGGCTACACCTTC.

CDR3 DNA: TGTGCCAGCAGAACGCTAGCGAGTGAGCAGTTCTTC. Its protein is CASRTLASEQFF. The chain is built from TRBV27 and TRBJ2-1, with TRBD2 as a possible D gene (6 bases). The CDR3 extends over 12 amino acids. Trimming took off 6 bases at V and 9 bases at J, with 12 bases between the two ends. Germline V lookup: CDR1 MNHEY, CDR2 SMNVEV (reference sequence).

This chain connects TRBV5-1 to TRBJ2-1, with 7 nucleotides matching TRBD2. Germline V lookup: CDR1 SGHRS, CDR2 YFSETQ. V shed 0 bases, J shed 8 bases, and the junction held 8 bases outside the gene matches. The CDR3 loop spans 15 amino acids. DNA for the CDR3: TGCGCCAGCAGCTTGGGTTCGGGAGGAATCGATGAGCAGTTCTTC. The encoded protein is CASSLGSGGIDEQFF.

The chain uses TRBV10-2 and TRBJ2-1; D perhaps matches TRBD1 (6 bases). The CDR3 length is 10 residues. Per the germline V gene, CDR1 is WSHSY and CDR2 is SAAADI. V shed 6 bases and J shed 10 bases, with 7 bases lying between them. CDR3 protein: CASSDREQFF. CDR3 in DNA: TGCGCCAGCAGCGACAGGGAGCAGTTCTTC.

V usage is TRBV6-5 and J usage is TRBJ1-2, with D possibly TRBD1 on 5 matching bases. V lost 7 bases to trimming and J lost 8 bases, with 14 bases between them. CDR1 is MNHEY, CDR2 SVGAGI, per germline. The CDR3 runs to 12 residues. The CDR3 DNA is TGTGCCAGCATCCTATCAGGGTCCGGCTACACCTTC. Its protein product is CASILSGSGYTF.

The chain combines TRBV19 with TRBJ2-1, with TRBD2 identical over 7 bases. This CDR3 is built from 18 residues. The germline CDR1 and CDR2 sequences are LNHDA and SQIVND (reference sequence). V shed 5 bases, J shed 0 bases, and the junction held 13 bases outside the gene matches. CDR3 region: CASSGWLSSGSSYNEQFF. The DNA of the CDR3 is TGTGCCAGTAGTGGATGGTTGTCTAGCGGAAGCTCCTACAATGAGCAGTTCTTC.